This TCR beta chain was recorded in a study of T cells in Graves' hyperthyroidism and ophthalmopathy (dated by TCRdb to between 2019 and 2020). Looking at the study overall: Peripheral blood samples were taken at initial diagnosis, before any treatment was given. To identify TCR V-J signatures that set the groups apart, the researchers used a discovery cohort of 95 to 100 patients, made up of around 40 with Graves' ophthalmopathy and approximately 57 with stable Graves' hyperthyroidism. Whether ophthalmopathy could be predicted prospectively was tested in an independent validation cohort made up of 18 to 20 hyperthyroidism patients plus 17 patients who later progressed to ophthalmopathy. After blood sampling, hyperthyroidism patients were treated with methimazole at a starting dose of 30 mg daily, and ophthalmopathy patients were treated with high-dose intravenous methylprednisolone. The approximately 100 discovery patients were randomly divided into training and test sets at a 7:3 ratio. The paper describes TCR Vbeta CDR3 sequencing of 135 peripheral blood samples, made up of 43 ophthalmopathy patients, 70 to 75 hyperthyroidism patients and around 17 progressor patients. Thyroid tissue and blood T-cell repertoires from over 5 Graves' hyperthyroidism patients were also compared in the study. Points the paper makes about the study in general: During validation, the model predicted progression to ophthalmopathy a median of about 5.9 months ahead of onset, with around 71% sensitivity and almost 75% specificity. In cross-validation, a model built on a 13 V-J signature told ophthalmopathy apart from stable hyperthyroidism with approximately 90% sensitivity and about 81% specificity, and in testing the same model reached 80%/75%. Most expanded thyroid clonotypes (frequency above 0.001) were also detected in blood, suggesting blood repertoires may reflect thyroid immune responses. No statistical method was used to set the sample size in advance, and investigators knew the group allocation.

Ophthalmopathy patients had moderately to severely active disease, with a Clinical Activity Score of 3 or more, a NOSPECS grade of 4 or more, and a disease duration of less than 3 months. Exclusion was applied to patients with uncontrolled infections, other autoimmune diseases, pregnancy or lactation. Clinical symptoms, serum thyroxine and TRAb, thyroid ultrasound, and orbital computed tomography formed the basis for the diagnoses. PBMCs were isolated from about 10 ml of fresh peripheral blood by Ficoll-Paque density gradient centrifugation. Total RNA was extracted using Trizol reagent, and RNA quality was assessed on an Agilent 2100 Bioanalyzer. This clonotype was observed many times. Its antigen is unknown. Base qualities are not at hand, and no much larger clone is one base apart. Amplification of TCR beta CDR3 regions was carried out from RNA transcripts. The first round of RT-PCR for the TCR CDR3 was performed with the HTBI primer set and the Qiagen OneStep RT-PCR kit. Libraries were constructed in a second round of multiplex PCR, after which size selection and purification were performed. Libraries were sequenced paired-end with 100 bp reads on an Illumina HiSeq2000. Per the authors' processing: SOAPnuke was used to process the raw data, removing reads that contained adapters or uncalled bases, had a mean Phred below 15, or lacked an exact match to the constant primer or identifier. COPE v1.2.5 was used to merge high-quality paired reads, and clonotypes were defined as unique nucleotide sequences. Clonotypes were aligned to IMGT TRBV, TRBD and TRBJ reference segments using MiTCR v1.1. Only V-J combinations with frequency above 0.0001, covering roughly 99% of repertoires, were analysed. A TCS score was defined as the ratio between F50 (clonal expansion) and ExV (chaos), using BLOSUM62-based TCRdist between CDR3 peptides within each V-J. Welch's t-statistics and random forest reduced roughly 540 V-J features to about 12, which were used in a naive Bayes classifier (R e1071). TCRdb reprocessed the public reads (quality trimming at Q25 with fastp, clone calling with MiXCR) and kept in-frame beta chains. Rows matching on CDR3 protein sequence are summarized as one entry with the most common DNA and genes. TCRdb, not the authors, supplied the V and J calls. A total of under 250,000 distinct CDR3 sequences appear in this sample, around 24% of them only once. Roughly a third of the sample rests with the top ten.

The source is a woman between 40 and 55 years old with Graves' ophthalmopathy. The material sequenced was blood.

This receptor carries the CDR3 CSVDGDTSYGYTF. Here is the DNA: TGCAGCGTTGATGGGGACACCTCCTATGGCTACACCTTC. The chain is made from TRBV29-1 and TRBJ1-2; the D gene is perhaps TRBD1, on 6 matching bases. The CDR3 contains 13 residues, cysteine and phenylalanine counted. Only CDR3 DNA remains: 39 bases, in frame from the first base. A distance of 12 bases separates the germline ends of V and J, which lose 3 bases and 4 bases respectively. Based on the germline V gene, the CDR1 and CDR2 sequences are SQVTM and ANQGSEA.